Listed below are T cell receptor beta chains from one sample, sequenced in a study of shared clonotypes between healthy human individuals. Profiling relied on immunoSEQ multiplex PCR, and the TCRdb table lists in-frame clones only, not all of them. The table shows about 2.4 million clones, with around nine tenths occurring only once. The sequenced sample was naive CD4+ T cells sorted from blood. These receptors came from a man younger than 35 in good health. Each CDR3 is given without its conserved first and last residue. The order of the fields is V gene, J gene, CDR3 protein.

v_gene: TRBV11-2; j_gene: TRBJ1-4; CDR3aa: ASSLAGGDEKLF
v_gene: TRBV7-9; j_gene: TRBJ2-1; CDR3aa: ASSLALRTQF
v_gene: TRBV6-6; j_gene: TRBJ2-1; CDR3aa: AAAGLTYNEQF
v_gene: TRBV6-1; j_gene: TRBJ2-6; CDR3aa: ASSMGGLGANVLT
v_gene: TRBV21-1; j_gene: TRBJ2-2; CDR3aa: ASSKKGPRLKGGELF
v_gene: TRBV29-1; j_gene: TRBJ1-2; CDR3aa: SVHGVDGYT
v_gene: TRBV11-2; j_gene: TRBJ2-4; CDR3aa: ASSLGQLAKNIQY
v_gene: TRBV5-1; j_gene: TRBJ2-3; CDR3aa: ASSLEGGWTDTQY
v_gene: TRBV7-8; j_gene: TRBJ1-3; CDR3aa: ASSLGSVGNTIY
v_gene: TRBV7-2; j_gene: TRBJ1-3; CDR3aa: ASSLVGLENTIY
v_gene: TRBV10-2; j_gene: TRBJ2-7; CDR3aa: ASSEYYEQY
v_gene: TRBV4-3; j_gene: TRBJ2-7; CDR3aa: ASSQQPGPIYEQY
v_gene: TRBV19; j_gene: TRBJ1-1; CDR3aa: ASSRGSVGRPEAF
v_gene: TRBV11-2; j_gene: TRBJ1-6; CDR3aa: ASSLNGGGDRRNSPLH
v_gene: TRBV7-9; j_gene: TRBJ1-2; CDR3aa: ASSSTGEAYGYT
v_gene: TRBV27; j_gene: TRBJ2-7; CDR3aa: ASSLAGTYEQY
v_gene: TRBV4-1; j_gene: TRBJ1-3; CDR3aa: ASRQGTGNTIY
v_gene: TRBV5-6; j_gene: TRBJ1-2; CDR3aa: ASSITTGISGYGYT
v_gene: TRBV4-1; j_gene: TRBJ1-2; CDR3aa: ASSQDGPWGYT
v_gene: TRBV6-1; j_gene: TRBJ2-6; CDR3aa: ASSLGVPGANVLT
v_gene: TRBV28; j_gene: TRBJ1-6; CDR3aa: ASSTRGQYNSPLH
v_gene: TRBV5-6; j_gene: TRBJ2-7; CDR3aa: ASSIGTSYEQY
v_gene: TRBV6-5; j_gene: TRBJ1-6; CDR3aa: ASRAGTGNNSPLH
v_gene: TRBV2; j_gene: TRBJ1-1; CDR3aa: ASSEILWTASGEAF
v_gene: TRBV27; j_gene: TRBJ2-7; CDR3aa: ASRISASGNNEQY
v_gene: TRBV27; j_gene: TRBJ1-2; CDR3aa: ASSFSGGWGYT
v_gene: TRBV18; j_gene: TRBJ2-5; CDR3aa: ASSPPGTSVGETQY
v_gene: TRBV5-1; j_gene: TRBJ1-5; CDR3aa: ASRPAEGKQPQH
v_gene: TRBV27; j_gene: TRBJ1-2; CDR3aa: ASRRDGTSYGYT
v_gene: TRBV27; j_gene: TRBJ1-1; CDR3aa: ASSLGTGTEAF
v_gene: TRBV6-5; j_gene: TRBJ2-1; CDR3aa: ASTRNNEQF
v_gene: TRBV5-1; j_gene: TRBJ1-2; CDR3aa: ASSLASGGGNGYT
v_gene: TRBV9; j_gene: TRBJ2-5; CDR3aa: ASSATLAGGQETQY
v_gene: TRBV2; j_gene: TRBJ2-5; CDR3aa: ASSIQETQY
v_gene: TRBV4-2; j_gene: TRBJ2-3; CDR3aa: ASSHIAGGRSDTQY
v_gene: TRBV18; j_gene: TRBJ2-5; CDR3aa: ASSLHQGQQETQY
v_gene: TRBV4-1; j_gene: TRBJ1-2; CDR3aa: ASSQDEAGGGYGYT
v_gene: TRBV6-1; j_gene: TRBJ1-1; CDR3aa: ASSATDRLNTEAF
v_gene: TRBV5-4; j_gene: TRBJ1-1; CDR3aa: ASSDPRVLTEAF
v_gene: TRBV10-2; j_gene: TRBJ2-7; CDR3aa: AIRRDSWAYEQY
v_gene: TRBV2; j_gene: TRBJ2-2; CDR3aa: AIKIISGSRDAGELF
v_gene: TRBV19; j_gene: TRBJ2-4; CDR3aa: ASSIGRENIQY
v_gene: TRBV28; j_gene: TRBJ1-2; CDR3aa: ASSQLVGPNVGSYT
v_gene: TRBV15; j_gene: TRBJ2-7; CDR3aa: ATSRGRLAGGFLEQY
v_gene: TRBV5-1; j_gene: -; CDR3aa: ASSLVGGSYEQY
v_gene: TRBV25-1; j_gene: TRBJ2-1; CDR3aa: ATQDTPGDVDEQF
v_gene: TRBV19; j_gene: TRBJ2-7; CDR3aa: ASSTGVAYEQY
v_gene: TRBV2; j_gene: TRBJ1-5; CDR3aa: ASSLTGTGRNSNQPQH
v_gene: TRBV12-5; j_gene: TRBJ2-3; CDR3aa: ASGSGTPQVRTDTQY
v_gene: TRBV2; j_gene: TRBJ2-7; CDR3aa: ASRSGSSYEQY
v_gene: TRBV19; j_gene: TRBJ1-5; CDR3aa: ASSSDTSRGNQPQH
v_gene: TRBV5-6; j_gene: TRBJ2-1; CDR3aa: ASSFRGYNEQF
v_gene: TRBV19; j_gene: TRBJ1-5; CDR3aa: ASRSGEGTGVQPQH
v_gene: TRBV6-5; j_gene: TRBJ2-2; CDR3aa: ASSRQGSATGELF
v_gene: TRBV19; j_gene: TRBJ1-2; CDR3aa: ASSIGTAYGYT
v_gene: TRBV28; j_gene: TRBJ2-7; CDR3aa: ASSIDLEQY
v_gene: TRBV5-1; j_gene: TRBJ2-3; CDR3aa: ASSLRTSETDTQY